Listed below are T cell receptor beta chains from one sample, sequenced in a study of shared T cell receptors in the human thymus. Assay used: immunoSEQ multiplex PCR; TCRdb lists only in-frame clones, some missing. The data show over 60,000 clones, with about 95% seen just once and approximately 0.035% held by the top ten. Sample: thymocytes. All receptors derive from a human donor. The CDR3 runs from the conserved cysteine through the conserved F or W. Each record gives: clone size, D gene, V gene, J gene, CDR3 DNA, CDR3 protein. The D gene is left open where the match is weak. Size is omitted from some rows. Given values are once, few, many or a class for expanded clones.

>-|TRBD2|TRBV14|TRBJ2-7
TGTGCCAGCAGCCAAGTCCAGAGATCAGGGCCCAGCGGGAACTACGAGCAGTACTTC
CASSQVQRSGPSGNYEQYF
>once|TRBD2|TRBV5-4|TRBJ2-1
TGTGCCAGCAGCTCTGAGCGGGGGAGTAACAATGAGCAGTTCTTC
CASSSERGSNNEQFF
>-|-|TRBV4-3|TRBJ2-1
TGCGCCAGCAGCCCACGGGGGGCGGGGCGAACGAGTGAGCAGTTCTTC
CASSPRGAGRTSEQFF
>-|-|TRBV4-1|TRBJ1-5
TGCGCCAGCAGCCAATGGAAGGACGGACCGAACCTATATAGCAATCAGCCCCAGCATTTT
CASSQWKDGPNLYSNQPQHF
>-|-|TRBV5-1|TRBJ2-7
TGCGCCAGCAGCTTGGAACATTCCTACGAGCAGTACTTC
CASSLEHSYEQYF
>-|-|TRBV28|TRBJ2-3
TGTGCCAGCAGTCCCCGACCGGGGGATACGCAGTATTTT
CASSPRPGDTQYF
>-|-|TRBV5-6|TRBJ2-5
TGTGCCAGCAGCTTGAAGGTGGGGCGGACCCAGTACTTC
CASSLKVGRTQYF
>-|TRBD1|TRBV7-2|TRBJ2-1
TGTGCCAGCAGCTTACTCCCAACAGGGGGCTCCTACAATGAGCAGTTCTTC
CASSLLPTGGSYNEQFF
>-|TRBD1|TRBV6-1|TRBJ1-2
TGTGCCAGCAGTGAACTACGCCCCGGGACAGCCAACCCTAACTATGGCTACACCTTC
CASSELRPGTANPNYGYTF
>once|TRBD1|TRBV6-5|TRBJ1-4
TGTGCCAGCAGTTACAACAGGGGGAGTGAAAAACTGTTTTTT
CASSYNRGSEKLFF
>-|-|TRBV4-3|TRBJ2-7
TGCGCCAGCAGCGAGGGACCTCGGGACCGCTACGAGCAGTACTTC
CASSEGPRDRYEQYF
>-|-|TRBV4-3|TRBJ2-7
TGCGCCAGCAGCCAAGATGGGGGGACAGCCGAAAGGGAGCAGTACTTC
CASSQDGGTAEREQYF
>-|-|TRBV4-3|TRBJ2-7
TGCGCGAGCAGGCTGGATTCCGGCTCCTACGAGCAGTACTTC
CASRLDSGSYEQYF
>-|TRBD1|TRBV7-2|TRBJ2-2
TGTGCCAGCGTAATAAACCTCGGGACAGGCACCGGGGAGCTGTTTTTT
CASVINLGTGTGELFF
>-|TRBD2|TRBV25-1|TRBJ2-5
TGTGCCAGCAGTGAAGTGGGACTAGCCAAAGAGACCCAGTACTTC
CASSEVGLAKETQYF
>-|TRBD2|TRBV18|TRBJ2-5
TGTGCCAGCTCACCAGGGCTCCTAGCGGGGGCGAAGGAGACCCAGTACTTC
CASSPGLLAGAKETQYF
>-|-|TRBV5-4|TRBJ1-2
TGTGCCAGCAGCTTGCGGAGCTATGGCTACACCTTC
CASSLRSYGYTF
>-|-|TRBV28|TRBJ1-6
TGTGCCAGCAGCCCCGCGGGGCCGAGGCCCTATAATTCACCCCTCCACTTT
CASSPAGPRPYNSPLHF
>-|-|TRBV27|TRBJ2-2
TGTGCCAGCAGTCCGAGCCACAGGGAGAACACCGGGGAGCTGTTTTTT
CASSPSHRENTGELFF
>-|-|TRBV7-9|TRBJ2-3
TGTGCCAGCAGCTCCCGGGACACAAGCACAGATACGCAGTATTTT
CASSSRDTSTDTQYF
>-|-|TRBV27|TRBJ2-4
TGTGCCAGCAGTTTGAATGGAGGCTTGACCAAAAACATTCAGTACTTC
CASSLNGGLTKNIQYF
>-|-|TRBV27|TRBJ1-5
TGTGCCAGCAGTCCCTCCCCGGGGTATAGCAATCAGCCCCAGCATTTT
CASSPSPGYSNQPQHF
>once|-|TRBV14|TRBJ1-4
TGTGCCAGCAGCCAAGTAGGGAACAGAGCAACTAATGAAAAACTGTTTTTT
CASSQVGNRATNEKLFF
>-|-|TRBV4-1|TRBJ1-2
TGCGCCAGCAGCCTTACTACAAGGACAGAGTATGGCTACACCTTC
CASSLTTRTEYGYTF
>-|TRBD2|TRBV4-1|TRBJ2-7
TGCGCCAGCAGATTGTCGGGGGGTGCCTACGAGCAGTACTTC
CASRLSGGAYEQYF
>-|TRBD1|TRBV29-1|TRBJ1-3
TGCAGCGTTGGCAAAGGGGGCGTCGGAAACACCATATATTTT
CSVGKGGVGNTIYF
>-|-|TRBV19|TRBJ2-1
TGTGCCAGTAGTTTCAGACGGGGACACTACAATGAGCAGTTCTTC
CASSFRRGHYNEQFF
>-|-|TRBV7-2|TRBJ1-3
TGTGCCAGCAGGAGGTACGTCTTCCCCAGTACCATATATTTT
CASRRYVFPSTIYF
>-|TRBD1|TRBV18|TRBJ2-3
TGTGCCAGCTCACCCCAGACAGGGGATATTAGCACAGATACGCAGTATTTT
CASSPQTGDISTDTQYF